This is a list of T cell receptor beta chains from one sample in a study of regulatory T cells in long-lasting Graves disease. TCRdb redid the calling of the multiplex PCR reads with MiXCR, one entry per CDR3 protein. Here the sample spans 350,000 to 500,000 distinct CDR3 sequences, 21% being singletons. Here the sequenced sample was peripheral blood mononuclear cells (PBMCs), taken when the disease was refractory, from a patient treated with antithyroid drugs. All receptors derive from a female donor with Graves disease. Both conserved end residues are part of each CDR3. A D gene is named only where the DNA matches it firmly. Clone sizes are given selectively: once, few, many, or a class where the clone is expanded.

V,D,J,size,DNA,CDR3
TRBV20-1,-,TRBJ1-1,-,TGCAGTGCTAGACCGTGGGACACTGAAGCTTTCTTT,CSARPWDTEAFF
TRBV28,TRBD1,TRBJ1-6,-,TGTGCCAGCAGTGGGGGACAGGGAGGTAATTCACCCCTCCACTTT,CASSGGQGGNSPLHF
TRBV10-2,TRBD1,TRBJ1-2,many,TGCGCCAGCAGTGAGGATGGGACAGGGAGAGAATACACCTTC,CASSEDGTGREYTF
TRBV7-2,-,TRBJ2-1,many,TGTGCCAGCAGCCCAGCTTTTGAGCAGTTCTTC,CASSPAFEQFF
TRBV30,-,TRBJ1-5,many,TGTGCCTGCGGGACGGACTACAATCAGCCCCAGCATTTT,CACGTDYNQPQHF
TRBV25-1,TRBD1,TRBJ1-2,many,TGTGCCAGCAGTGAAAGGGACAGCTTGAACTATGGCTACACCTTC,CASSERDSLNYGYTF
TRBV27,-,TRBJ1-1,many,TGTGCCAGCAGTTATTACCCAACAGGAAACACTGAAGCTTTCTTT,CASSYYPTGNTEAFF
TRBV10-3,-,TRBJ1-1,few,TGTGCCAGTCAGGTCGACCCGAACACTGAAGCTTTCTTT,CASQVDPNTEAFF
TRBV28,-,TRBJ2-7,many,TGTGCCACCGAGACTGCTTACGAGCAGTACTTC,CATETAYEQYF
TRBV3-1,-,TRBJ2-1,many,TGTGCCAGCAGCCAAGTAAGCTCCTCCTACAATGAGCAGTTCTTC,CASSQVSSSYNEQFF
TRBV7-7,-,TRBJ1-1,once,TGTGCTGGCAGCGAAATCGGCGGGAACACTGAAGCTTTCTTT,CAGSEIGGNTEAFF
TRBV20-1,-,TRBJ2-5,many,TGCAGTGCTAGAGATAGAACTTTCCTAGGGGAGACCCAGTACTTC,CSARDRTFLGETQYF
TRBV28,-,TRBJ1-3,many,TGTGCCAGCAGTGAACAGGGTTCTGGAAACACCATATATTTT,CASSEQGSGNTIYF
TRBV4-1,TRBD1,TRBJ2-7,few,TGCGCCAGCAGCCACCCCGACAGGGCCTACGAGCAGTACTTC,CASSHPDRAYEQYF
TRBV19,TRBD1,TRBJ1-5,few,TGTGCCAGTAGGGGACAGTTACAGCCCCAGCATTTT,CASRGQLQPQHF
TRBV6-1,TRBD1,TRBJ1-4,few,TGTGCCAGCAGTAGACAGGGTTTTGCAACTAATGAAAAACTGTTTTTT,CASSRQGFATNEKLFF
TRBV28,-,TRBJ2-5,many,TGTGCCAGCAGCCAAGGGCAAGAGACCCAGTACTTC,CASSQGQETQYF
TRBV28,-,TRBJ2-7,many,TGTGCCAGCACCGCCCTCAACTACGAGCAGTACTTC,CASTALNYEQYF
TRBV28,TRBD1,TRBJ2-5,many,TGTGCCGCGACAGGGACGGAGACCCAGTACTTC,CAATGTETQYF
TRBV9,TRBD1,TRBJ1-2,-,TGTGCCAGCAGCGTAGCGGGGGGGACAGGGGGACGCAACTATGGCTACACCTTC,CASSVAGGTGGRNYGYTF
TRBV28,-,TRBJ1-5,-,TGTGCCAGCACGGGGGGGGCAGGGCAGCCCCAGCATTTT,CASTGGAGQPQHF
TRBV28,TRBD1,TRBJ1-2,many,TGTGCCAGCAGTCCACCGGACAGGGCTGGCTACACCTTC,CASSPPDRAGYTF
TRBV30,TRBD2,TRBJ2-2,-,TGTGCCTGGGGAGGACTAGCGGGAGGGCCGAACACCGGGGAGCTGTTTTTT,CAWGGLAGGPNTGELFF
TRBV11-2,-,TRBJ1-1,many,TGTGCCAGCAGCTTACCAGGCAGGGGTCGGGCTTTCTTT,CASSLPGRGRAFF
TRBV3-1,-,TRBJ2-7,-,TGTGCCAGCAGCCAAGATACCCGGGGAGGCGAGCAGTACTTC,CASSQDTRGGEQYF
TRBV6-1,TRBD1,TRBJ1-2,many,TGTGCCAGCAGTGAAACCCTTCCCGGGACAGCACATGGCTACACCTTC,CASSETLPGTAHGYTF
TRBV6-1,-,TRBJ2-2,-,TGTGCCAGCAGTAACCGGGACAAAAACACCGGGGAGCTGTTTTTT,CASSNRDKNTGELFF
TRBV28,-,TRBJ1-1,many,TGTGCCAGCAGTTTAACAACTGAAGCTTTCTTT,CASSLTTEAFF
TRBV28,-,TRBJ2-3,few,TGTGCCAGCAGTTTTTTAGCGGAACACACAGATACGCAGTATTTT,CASSFLAEHTDTQYF
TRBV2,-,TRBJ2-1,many,TGTGCCAGCATTGGAGGGCCCGCAAATGAGCAGTTCTTC,CASIGGPANEQFF
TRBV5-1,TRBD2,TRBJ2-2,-,TGCGCCAGCAGCTTGGGAGGACTAGCGGGACTGGGACCGGTGGTGGGGCTGTTTTTT,CASSLGGLAGLGPVVGLFF
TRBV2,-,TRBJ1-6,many,TGTGCCAGCAAAGGGCAGGACGGTTCACCCCTCCACTTT,CASKGQDGSPLHF
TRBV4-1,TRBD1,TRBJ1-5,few,TGCGCCAGCAGCGACTGGACAGGGAATCAGCCCCAGCATTTT,CASSDWTGNQPQHF
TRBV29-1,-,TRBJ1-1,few,TGCAGCGTTGAAGATCCCCAGGTCTATCCCTACACTGAAGCTTTCTTT,CSVEDPQVYPYTEAFF
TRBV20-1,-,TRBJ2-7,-,TGCAGTGCTAGAGATTATAAGGGCCAGGCAAGTTCCGAGCAGTACTTC,CSARDYKGQASSEQYF
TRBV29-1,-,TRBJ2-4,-,TGCAGCGTTGCAAGGGACCCTTCGGACATTCAGTACTTC,CSVARDPSDIQYF
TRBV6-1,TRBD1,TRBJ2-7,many,TGTGCCAGCAGTCGGCCGACCTCCGGGACAGGGGGCAATTACGAGCAGTACTTC,CASSRPTSGTGGNYEQYF
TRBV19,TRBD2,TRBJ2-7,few,TGTGCCAGTAGTATAAGCTCCGGTAGCGGGACTCCCTACGAGCAGTACTTC,CASSISSGSGTPYEQYF
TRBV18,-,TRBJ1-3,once,TGTGCCAGCTCACCACGACAGTCGGACTCTGGAAACACCATATATTTT,CASSPRQSDSGNTIYF
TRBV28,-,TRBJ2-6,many,TGTGCCAGCACCCTCGGACAACTATCCTCTGGGGCCAACGTCCTGACTTTC,CASTLGQLSSGANVLTF
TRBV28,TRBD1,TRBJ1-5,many,TGTGCCAGCAGTTTAGCAGGGGGCGTTGAGCAGCCCCAGCATTTT,CASSLAGGVEQPQHF
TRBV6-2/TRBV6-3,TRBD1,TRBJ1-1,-,TGTGCCAGCAGAGCCCACGGGACAGGGAACACTGAAGCTTTCTTT,CASRAHGTGNTEAFF
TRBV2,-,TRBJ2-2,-,TGTGCCAGCAGTGAGGACAGAATGAACACCGGGGAGCTGTTTTTT,CASSEDRMNTGELFF
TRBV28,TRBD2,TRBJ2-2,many,TGTGCCAGCAGTCCCACCACTAGCGGTAAAAGGGCCGGGGAGCTGTTTTTT,CASSPTTSGKRAGELFF
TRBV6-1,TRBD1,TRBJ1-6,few,TGTGCCGTCGCAGGACAGGGGGAATATAATTCACCCCTCCACTTT,CAVAGQGEYNSPLHF
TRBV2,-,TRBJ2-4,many,TGTGCCAGCAGTGCAGAGACAGGGAGGAGAAACATTCAGTACTTC,CASSAETGRRNIQYF
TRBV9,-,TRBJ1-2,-,TGTGCCAGCAGCGGCACAGTGCGCTATGGCTACACCTTC,CASSGTVRYGYTF
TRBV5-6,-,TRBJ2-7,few,TGTGCCAGCAGCTTTTTTTATTCCGGGACCCAAATCGAGCAGTACTTC,CASSFFYSGTQIEQYF
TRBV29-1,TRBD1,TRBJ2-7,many,TGCAGCGTTGAACGGGGGACAGGGAACGAGCAGTACTTC,CSVERGTGNEQYF
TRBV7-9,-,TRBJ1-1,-,TGTGCCAGCAGTTTTGTATACCATGAAGCTTTCTTT,CASSFVYHEAFF
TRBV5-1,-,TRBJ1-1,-,TGCGCCAGCAGCTTGGGCCGGGTCGGTTACACTGAAGCTTTCTTT,CASSLGRVGYTEAFF